Below are 11 T cell receptor delta chains sequenced from a single sample in a study of γδ T cells in repeated Plasmodium falciparum infection. Flow sorting of PBMC yielded separate Vgamma9/Vdelta2+ and Vdelta2-negative gammadelta T cell populations for bulk repertoire analysis. With CATT, TCRdb re-called clones from the multiplex PCR reads. In the table there are tens of thousands of delta-chain clones, approximately 0.92% of which are singletons. The sequenced sample was gamma-delta T cells from blood. Receptors originate from a pool of human donors (malaria-infected and uninfected, not separated).

As regards this clone: The protein given by TCRdb reflects a much larger clone and differs at residue 7 from this DNA's translation, likely from a read error; the protein shown is the DNA's translation. The rearrangement links TRDV1 to TRDJ1; TRDD3 aligns across 10 bases. Because TCRdb records no J gene, it was assigned here through a match of the DNA to germline. Per germline, CDR1 TSWWSYY and CDR2 QGS. Trimming removed 2 bases from V and 2 bases from J; junction bases left unmatched: 29. The CDR3 has 24 residues. The CDR3, as DNA: TGTGCTCTTGGGGAAAGAGAATGGCCTACCGGGGGATACGCCAGGGAAGGGAGGACCGATAAACTCATCTTT. Protein product: CALGEREWPTGGYAREGRTDKLIF.

Worth noting for this clone: For this DNA, TCRdb reports the protein of a much larger clone, which diverges at residue 9, most likely from a read error; the protein presented here is translated directly from the DNA. The rearrangement uses TRDV2 and TRDJ1, with D unresolved. TCRdb gives no J gene; it was assigned here by matching the DNA to germline. The germline V gene encodes CDR1 GEAIGNYY and CDR2 EKD. CDR3 length: 18 amino acids. The V and J ends lost 3 bases and 0 bases respectively, with 22 bases between them. This CDR3 reads CACDSLLTQTLDTDKLIF. The CDR3 coding sequence is TGTGCCTGTGACTCCTTACTCACACAGACACTTGACACCGATAAACTCATCTTT.

This clone appeared many times. The TCRdb protein, from a much larger clone, departs from this DNA's translation at residue 5, likely by read error; the protein shown derives from the DNA. The chain combines TRDV2 with TRDJ1; no clear D gene. The CDR3 covers 15 residues. V was cut by 3 bases and J by 0 bases, with 13 bases left in between. The germline gives CDR1 GEAIGNYY, CDR2 EKD. The CDR3: CACDAVGAYTDKLIF. CDR3 sequence (DNA): TGTGCCTGTGACGCCGTCGGGGCGTACACCGATAAACTCATCTTT.

Many counts were recorded for this clone. TCRdb's listed protein matches a much larger clone and diverges from this DNA's translation at residue 5, likely through a read error; the protein shown comes from the DNA. V usage is TRDV1 and J usage is TRDJ1; TRDD3 aligns across 10 bases. Germline V gene sequence: CDR1 TSWWSYY, CDR2 QGS. The CDR3 extends over 18 amino acids. Germline trimming cut 4 bases from V and 5 bases from J; bases unmatched to any gene: 16. The CDR3 DNA follows: TGTGCTCTTGGGGTACTACCTCCTAATGGGGGATACAAGGATAAACTCATCTTT. It codes for CALGVLPPNGGYKDKLIF.

In regard to this clone: A far larger clone is only one base removed, so a read error is likely. The same CDR3 is also encoded by other DNA sequences in this sample. The chain couples TRDV2 to TRDJ1; TRDD3 matches 7 bases. TCRdb offers no J gene call, so here the DNA was matched to germline to obtain one. Trimming removed 0 bases from V and 0 bases from J; junction bases left unmatched: 12. Germline CDR1 GEAIGNYY, CDR2 EKD. The length of the CDR3 is 18 residues. CDR3 coding DNA: TGTGCCTGTGACACCATCTTGGGGGACCCCCGGTACACCGATAAACTCATCTTT. Translating gives CACDTILGDPRYTDKLIF.

Comment on this clone: The mismatch at residue 3 between this DNA's translation and the TCRdb protein of a much larger clone likely reflects a read error; the protein shown is translated from the DNA. This chain links TRDV1 with TRDJ1; 7 bases fit TRDD3. Germline matching of the DNA provided the J gene here, since TCRdb leaves it blank. After removal of 10 bases from V and 0 bases from J, the junction contained 14 bases not matched to a gene. This CDR3 spans 16 amino acids. CDR1 is TSWWSYY, CDR2 QGS, per germline. The CDR3 loop reads CAPGPLGVEHTDKLIF. CDR3 nucleotides: TGTGCTCCTGGCCCCCTGGGGGTTGAGCACACCGATAAACTCATCTTT.

This clone was seen repeatedly, ten times or more. The protein that TCRdb holds for this DNA derives from a much larger clone and differs from the translated DNA at residue 12, which likely indicates a read error; the protein shown here is translated from the DNA. The chain combines TRDV2 with TRDJ1; 13 bases align to TRDD3. J was trimmed by 3 bases and V by 4 bases; bases with no gene match: 13. Germline V gives CDR1 GEAIGNYY, CDR2 EKD. There are 18 residues in the CDR3. DNA for the CDR3: TGTGCCTGTGATTCGTACTGGGGGATACGCGGGTTGTCCGATAAACTCATCTTT. Protein: CACDSYWGIRGLSDKLIF.

About this clone itself: This is likely an artifact of a read error, given a far larger clone one base away. The identical CDR3 is also encoded by other nucleotide sequences in the sample. The rearrangement joins TRDV2 to TRDJ1, with TRDD3 matching over 10 bases. TCRdb offers no J gene call, so here the DNA was matched to germline to obtain one. Germline trimming cut 7 bases from V and 1 base from J; bases unmatched to any gene: 11. The CDR3 covers 16 residues. Germline V gene lookup returns CDR1 GEAIGNYY and CDR2 EKD. The CDR3 DNA reads as TGTGCCTGCGACTGGGGGATTCGCCCTAGCACCGATAAACTCATCTTT. Encoded protein: CACDWGIRPSTDKLIF.

Points on this clone: The TCRdb protein, from a much larger clone, departs from this DNA's translation at residue 11, likely by read error; the protein shown derives from the DNA. V is TRDV2 and J is TRDJ1; D is unresolved. Germline matching of the DNA provided the J gene here, since TCRdb leaves it blank. The V end was cut by 0 bases, the J end by 0 bases, with 19 bases between. Germline lookup yields CDR1 GEAIGNYY and CDR2 EKD. CDR3 length: 18 amino acids. The CDR3 is CACDTGRIGVEDTDKLIF. In nucleotides, the CDR3 is TGTGCCTGTGACACCGGTCGAATCGGGGTGGAAGACACCGATAAACTCATCTTT.

Points on this clone: TCRdb pairs this DNA with a much larger clone's protein that differs at residue 3, likely a read error; the protein shown was translated from the DNA. V usage is TRDV2 and J usage is TRDJ1; 8 positions agree with TRDD3. The J gene, left out of TCRdb, was set here by checking the DNA against germline. This CDR3 is 14 amino acids long. Germline V lookup: CDR1 GEAIGNYY, CDR2 EKD. CDR3 sequence (DNA): TGTGCCCGTGACCGGGGATACACCTCCGATAAACTCATCTTT. As protein: CARDRGYTSDKLIF.

In this sample, this clone turned up many times. The gene calls are TRDV1 and TRDJ1, with 9 bases identical to TRDD3. Trimming took 0 bases from V and 2 from J; bases not matched to a gene: 10. CDR1 and CDR2 from the germline V gene are TSWWSYY and QGS. This CDR3 has 18 amino acids. The CDR3 DNA follows: TGTGCTCTTGGGGAACTATTACTCCCGCTGGGGGATACCGATAAACTCATCTTT. Its translation: CALGELLLPLGDTDKLIF.